What follows is one T cell receptor (beta chain) and its context. This sample stems from a study of blood T cell repertoires in COVID-19. Whole-study context: Both acute and convalescent COVID-19 samples were obtained from the United States, Italy and Spain. PBMCs, B-cell-depleted T cells, or T cells were the source of the cDNA or gDNA that made up the material.

The germline V gene encodes CDR1 LNHDA and CDR2 SQIVND (reference sequence). The V gene end was trimmed by 7 bases and the J gene end by 3 bases; junction bases not matched to a gene: 13. CDR3 length equals 16 residues. Original processing notes: Using reference gene primer amplification, nucleated cell counts were estimated. The method was immunoSEQ multiplex PCR; TCRdb's version includes in-frame clones alone and lacks a portion of them. That table furnishes V, J and clone size, whereas the DNA furnished D and trimming. In the table there are tens of thousands of clones, roughly 90% of which are singletons.

Material: peripheral blood. This receptor was taken from a man aged 65-85 years with acute or convalescent COVID-19. The rearrangement links TRBV19 to TRBJ1-1; TRBD1 aligns across 8 bases. The CDR3 sequence is CASTTPGGSWYTEAFF. The CDR3 coding sequence is TGTGCCAGTACCACTCCAGGGGGCAGTTGGTACACTGAAGCTTTCTTT.